This is a list of T cell receptor beta chains from one sample in a study of cytomegalovirus exposure and HLA in healthy donors. The repertoire was sequenced with immunoSEQ multiplex PCR; TCRdb's copy has only in-frame clones and lacks some. In the table there are 90,000 to 110,000 clones, over 75% of which are singletons. The sample consisted of PBMCs. The receptors originated from a woman aged 40-49 years in good health and CMV-seropositive. Each CDR3 is given with its conserved first and last residue. A D gene is named only where the DNA matches it firmly. Size is omitted from some rows. Given values are once, few, many or a class for expanded clones.

D	size	J	V	DNA	CDR3
TRBD1	once	TRBJ1-5	TRBV7-2	TGTGCCAGCAGCTTAGGGACAGGGGGTCAACAGCCCCAGCATTTT	CASSLGTGGQQPQHF
NA	NA	TRBJ2-1	TRBV5-8	TGTGCCAGCAGCTTGGGGGTCGGACTCAACTACAATGAGCAGTTCTTC	CASSLGVGLNYNEQFF
TRBD1	NA	TRBJ1-5	TRBV6-1	TGTGCCAGCCTGGGACAGCCGGGGTATCAGCCCCAGCATTTT	CASLGQPGYQPQHF
NA	NA	TRBJ1-4	TRBV28	TGTGCCAGCATTGGTGCAGGGAATGAAAAACTGTTTTTT	CASIGAGNEKLFF
TRBD2	NA	TRBJ2-5	TRBV7-2	TGTGCCAGCAGCTTGGCGGGAGTAGAGACCCAGTACTTC	CASSLAGVETQYF
NA	NA	TRBJ2-1	TRBV15	TGTGCCACCAGCAGAGATGGAGGTCTGGCGGGAATCAGAGAGCAGTTCTTC	CATSRDGGLAGIREQFF
NA	NA	TRBJ1-2	TRBV13	TGTGCCAGCAGCTTAGGCCGGGGAACAAACTATGGCTACACCTTC	CASSLGRGTNYGYTF
NA	NA	TRBJ1-4	TRBV7-9	TGTGCCAGCTCAGAAGTTCAGGAAAAACTGTTTTTT	CASSEVQEKLFF
NA	NA	TRBJ2-7	TRBV27	TGTGCCAGCAGTGTAACAGGGGCGTCTACGGGAGGGCCTTGGAACTTC	CASSVTGASTGGPWNF
TRBD2	NA	TRBJ2-4	TRBV5-1	TGCGCCAGCAGCTCGGGACTAGCGGGTCGCATCCTGAGGGGAATTCAGTACTTC	CASSSGLAGRILRGIQYF
NA	NA	TRBJ1-4	TRBV5-5	TGTGCCAGCAGCTTCGAGGCTAATGAAAAACTGTTTTTT	CASSFEANEKLFF
TRBD2	once	TRBJ2-3	TRBV28	TGTGCCAGCAGTGGGGCGGGAGGGCGGAAAGATACGCAGTATTTT	CASSGAGGRKDTQYF
TRBD1	NA	TRBJ2-6	TRBV7-7	TGTGCCATACCGGGACAGGGGGTTGGGGGGGCCAACGTCCTGACTTTC	CAIPGQGVGGANVLTF
NA	once	TRBJ2-7	TRBV28	TGTGCCAGCAGTTTTATGTGGGGCCAGGACTTC	CASSFMWGQDF
TRBD1	few	TRBJ1-1	TRBV10-3	TGTGCCATCAGTGAGACGGGAGGGGGCCGGGGAGCTTTCTTT	CAISETGGGRGAFF
NA	NA	TRBJ1-2	TRBV5-1	TGCGCCAGCAGCGGCGGGACGGCGAGCTATGGCTACACCTTC	CASSGGTASYGYTF
NA	NA	TRBJ1-5	TRBV4-1	TGCGCCAGCAGCTCCCAATCGGGGGGTCTCCGGCTGAGCAATCAGCCCCAGCATTTT	CASSSQSGGLRLSNQPQHF
TRBD2	NA	TRBJ2-7	TRBV27	TGTGCCAGCAGTTCCGGGACTAGCGGGAGTAACGAGCAGTACTTC	CASSSGTSGSNEQYF
TRBD2	NA	TRBJ2-3	TRBV28	TGTGCCAGCAGTGGGGGACCGGGACTAGGCTTTTTCGGCACAGATACGCAGTATTTT	CASSGGPGLGFFGTDTQYF
NA	once	TRBJ2-4	TRBV5-6	TGTGCCAGCAGCTTGTGGGCCCCAGGGTGGGCCAAAAACATTCAGTACTTC	CASSLWAPGWAKNIQYF
NA	NA	TRBJ1-1	TRBV28	TGTGCCAGCAGTTTCGGACAGCTGAACACTGAAGCTTTCTTT	CASSFGQLNTEAFF
NA	NA	TRBJ2-7	TRBV5-1	TGCGCCAGCAGCATACAGGTCAACCCGATTTACGAGCAGTACTTC	CASSIQVNPIYEQYF
TRBD1	NA	TRBJ1-2	TRBV9	TGTGCCAGCAGCGGACAGGGGGGTTTTGGTCTCGGCGGCTACACCTTC	CASSGQGGFGLGGYTF
NA	NA	TRBJ1-2	TRBV28	TGTGCCAGCAGCCTAACCGGGAACTATGGCTACACCTTC	CASSLTGNYGYTF
TRBD1	NA	TRBJ1-1	TRBV2	TGTGCCAGCAGTATTCTTCAGGGGGCAACTGAAGCTTTCTTT	CASSILQGATEAFF
TRBD1	NA	TRBJ2-7	TRBV7-8	TGTGCCAGCAGCCTCACGACAGGGTACAGTGGGTACGAGCAGTACTTC	CASSLTTGYSGYEQYF
TRBD2	NA	TRBJ2-3	TRBV7-2	TGTGCCAGCAGCCTCCGACTAGCGGGGGGATTTGGCACAGATACGCAGTATTTT	CASSLRLAGGFGTDTQYF
NA	NA	TRBJ2-7	TRBV2	TGTGCCAGCAGTCTTGGACAGCTAACCTACGAGCAGTACTTC	CASSLGQLTYEQYF
TRBD2	NA	TRBJ2-3	TRBV5-4	TGTGCCAGCAGGTCCGGGACTAGCGGTACTGCTACGCAGTATTTT	CASRSGTSGTATQYF
NA	few	TRBJ2-7	TRBV12-5	TGTGCTAGCTCTTCCGGGGTCTCCTACGAGCAGTACTTC	CASSSGVSYEQYF
NA	NA	TRBJ2-2	TRBV19	TGTGCCAGTAGTTCTAACAGGGTTGGCACCGGGGAGCTGTTTTTT	CASSSNRVGTGELFF
TRBD2	NA	TRBJ2-5	TRBV7-8	TGTGCCAGCAGCTTAATCACTAGCGGAGAAGAGACCCAGTACTTC	CASSLITSGEETQYF
TRBD1	NA	TRBJ1-1	TRBV7-2	TGTGCCAGCAGCTTAAACAGGGGGGGCACTGAAGCTTTCTTT	CASSLNRGGTEAFF
NA	NA	TRBJ2-1	TRBV2	TGTGCCAGCAGGCTAGACTACCTGAGCTCCTACAATGAGCAGTTCTTC	CASRLDYLSSYNEQFF
TRBD1	NA	TRBJ2-7	TRBV10-1	TGCGCCAGCAGTCGAGGGGACAGGGGCTTTTACGAGCAGTACTTC	CASSRGDRGFYEQYF
TRBD2	NA	TRBJ2-3	TRBV2	TGTGCCAGCAGCCCGACTAGCGGAAGCACAGATACGCAGTATTTT	CASSPTSGSTDTQYF
TRBD2	NA	TRBJ2-2	TRBV7-3	TGTGCCAGCGGGGAGGGTTTGAACACCGGGGAGCTGTTTTTT	CASGEGLNTGELFF
NA	NA	TRBJ2-1	TRBV21-1	TGTGCCAGCAGCATAACGAGGGACACCTGCTACAATGAGCAGTTCTTC	CASSITRDTCYNEQFF
TRBD1	NA	TRBJ2-1	TRBV28	TGTGCCAGCAGTTTACACGTGAACAGGGGCGCCTACAATGAGCAGTTCTTC	CASSLHVNRGAYNEQFF
NA	NA	TRBJ2-7	TRBV19	TGTGCCAGTAGTATCAGATCCTCCGGGACAACCCATTACGAGCAGTACTTC	CASSIRSSGTTHYEQYF
TRBD1	NA	TRBJ2-7	TRBV27	TGTGCCAGCAGTTTCGCCTCGGGACAGGGCCCCTACGAGCAGTACTTC	CASSFASGQGPYEQYF
TRBD1	NA	TRBJ1-4	TRBV6-5	TGTGCCAGCAGTTACGTCTGGACAGGGGAAAGTGAAAAACTGTTTTTT	CASSYVWTGESEKLFF
NA	NA	TRBJ1-1	TRBV9	TGTGCCAGCAGCGTAGCCCCAGGCAGCCCTGAAGCTTTCTTT	CASSVAPGSPEAFF
TRBD1	NA	TRBJ2-1	TRBV5-1	TGCGCCAGCAGCCTCGGGACAGGGGGTTACAATGAGCAGTTCTTC	CASSLGTGGYNEQFF
NA	few	TRBJ2-3	TRBV2	TGTGCCAGCAGTGAAGATAGGGGGAGAACAGATACGCAGTATTTT	CASSEDRGRTDTQYF
NA	NA	TRBJ1-5	TRBV27	TGTGCCAGCAGTTCCACTTCGGGGAATCAGCCCCAGCATTTT	CASSSTSGNQPQHF
TRBD1	NA	TRBJ2-2	TRBV28	TGTGCCAGCAGTTTCCCCGGACAGGGCGGGGAGCTGTTTTTT	CASSFPGQGGELFF
NA	NA	TRBJ2-3	TRBV28	TGTGCCAGCAGTCGGACGGGGAGTACAAATACGCAGTATTTT	CASSRTGSTNTQYF
TRBD1	NA	TRBJ2-3	TRBV5-1	TGCGCCAGCAGCCCGGGACAGGGCGGGGATACGCAGTATTTT	CASSPGQGGDTQYF
NA	NA	TRBJ1-4	TRBV9	TGTGCCAGCACCACCGGGCCAGAGGGTAATGAAAAACTGTTTTTT	CASTTGPEGNEKLFF
NA	NA	TRBJ2-3	TRBV7-9	TGTGCCAGCAGCTTAGCGCGGAGGACGGGCACAGATACGCAGTATTTT	CASSLARRTGTDTQYF
NA	NA	TRBJ2-5	TRBV28	TGTGCCAGCAGTTTAACGCACGCCGCATTGAGGAGGGCTCTCCAAGAGACCCAGTACTTC	CASSLTHAALRRALQETQYF